This record looks at one T cell receptor (beta chain) sequence and its context. The target antigen is unknown. Germline-derived CDR1 and CDR2 are MNHEY and SVGAGI. The length of the CDR3 is 14 residues. Trimming cost V 4 bases and J 7 bases, with 14 bases left between them. Sequencing used immunoSEQ multiplex PCR; TCRdb keeps in-frame clones, though not all of them. Among fewer than 200,000 clones listed, roughly 94% were seen once. The sample originates from a study of T cell responses to AZD1222 COVID-19 vaccine. General study points: The study identified only six AZD1222 recipients as seropositive at baseline. Spike was spanned by vaccine-associated CD4 TCRs, with dominance at 160-218 and 743-854.

This clonotype was obtained from an adult who received the AZD1222 COVID-19 vaccine. This material consisted of peripheral blood, taken 28 days after the second AZD1222 dose. The chain links TRBV6-5 to TRBJ1-5; D is unresolved. Written as DNA, the CDR3 is TGTGCCAGCAGTTCTACTACGGCCCGACAGCCCCAGCATTTT. This gives the protein CASSSTTARQPQHF.